This T cell receptor (beta chain) was captured in a study of blood T cell repertoires in COVID-19. Cohorts were based on clinical histories the participants reported. For recovered donors of Cohort 3, there were two negative PCRs, clearance, or symptom resolution. The germline V gene encodes CDR1 SGHRS and CDR2 YFSETQ. V lost 3 bases and J lost 1; bases outside the gene matches: 6. This CDR3 has 15 residues. Original processing notes: The authors estimated nucleated cell counts from reference gene primer amplification. Method: immunoSEQ multiplex PCR; TCRdb's copy keeps in-frame clones and lacks some. V and J calls and clone size come straight from that table; D and trimming were deduced from the DNA. The sample yields over 250,000 clones, about 93% seen once.

The specimen was PBMCs or T cells enriched from blood (not recorded which). The genes are TRBV5-1 and TRBJ2-7; 8 bases are shared with TRBD1. This clonotype was obtained from a woman aged 25 to 45 who had recovered from COVID-19. CDR3 in amino acids: CASSSSGGASYEQYF. The CDR3 nucleotides read TGCGCCAGCAGCTCTTCAGGGGGCGCTTCCTACGAGCAGTACTTC.